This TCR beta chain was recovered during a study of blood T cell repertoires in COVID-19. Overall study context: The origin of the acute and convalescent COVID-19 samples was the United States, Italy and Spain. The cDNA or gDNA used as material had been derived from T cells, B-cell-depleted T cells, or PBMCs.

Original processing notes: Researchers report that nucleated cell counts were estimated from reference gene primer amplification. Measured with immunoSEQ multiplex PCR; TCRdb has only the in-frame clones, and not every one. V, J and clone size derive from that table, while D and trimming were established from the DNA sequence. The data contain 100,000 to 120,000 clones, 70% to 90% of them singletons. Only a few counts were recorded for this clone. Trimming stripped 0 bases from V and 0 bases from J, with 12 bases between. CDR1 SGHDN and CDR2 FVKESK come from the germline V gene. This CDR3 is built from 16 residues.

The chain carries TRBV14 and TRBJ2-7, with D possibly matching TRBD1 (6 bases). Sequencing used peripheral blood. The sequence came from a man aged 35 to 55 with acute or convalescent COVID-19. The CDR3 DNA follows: TGTGCCAGCAGCCAAGACCTTGACAGGCGCTCCTACGAGCAGTACTTC. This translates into CASSQDLDRRSYEQYF.